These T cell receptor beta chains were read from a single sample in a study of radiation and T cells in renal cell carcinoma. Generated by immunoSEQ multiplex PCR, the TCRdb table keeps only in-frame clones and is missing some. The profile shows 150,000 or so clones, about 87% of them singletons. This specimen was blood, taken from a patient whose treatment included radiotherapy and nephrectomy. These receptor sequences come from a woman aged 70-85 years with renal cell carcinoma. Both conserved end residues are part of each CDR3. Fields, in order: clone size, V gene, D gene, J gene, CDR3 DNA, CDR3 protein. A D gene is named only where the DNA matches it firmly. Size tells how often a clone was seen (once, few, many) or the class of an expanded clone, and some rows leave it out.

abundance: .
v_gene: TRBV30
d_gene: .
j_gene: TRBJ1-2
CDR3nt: TGTGCCTGGATGTTCTCGAATATGCCGGGCTACACCTTC
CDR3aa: CAWMFSNMPGYTF

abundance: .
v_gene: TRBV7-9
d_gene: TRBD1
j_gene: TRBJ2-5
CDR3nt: TGTGCCAGCAGCCCAACAGGGACAGGCCTAGAGACCCAGTACTTC
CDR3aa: CASSPTGTGLETQYF

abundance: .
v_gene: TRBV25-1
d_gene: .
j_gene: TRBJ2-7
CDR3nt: TGTGCCAGCAGTGCGGCGGGGACCTACGAGCAGTACTTC
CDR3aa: CASSAAGTYEQYF

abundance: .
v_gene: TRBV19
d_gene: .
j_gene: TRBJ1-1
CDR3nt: TGTGCCAGTAGTATGGTGAGTGGCTTGAACACTGAAGCTTTCTTT
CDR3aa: CASSMVSGLNTEAFF

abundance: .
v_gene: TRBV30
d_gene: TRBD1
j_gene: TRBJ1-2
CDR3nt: TGTGCCTGGAGTAGAACCGGACAGGGTTTGGATGGCTACACCTTC
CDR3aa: CAWSRTGQGLDGYTF

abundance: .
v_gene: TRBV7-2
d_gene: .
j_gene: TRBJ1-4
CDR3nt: TGTGCCAGCAGTTCCGGGACGTCATTTGAAAAACTGTTTTTT
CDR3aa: CASSSGTSFEKLFF

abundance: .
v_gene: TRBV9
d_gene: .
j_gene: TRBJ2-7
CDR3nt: TGTGCCAGCAGTTGGGGGGCATCCTACGAGCAGTACTTC
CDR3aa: CASSWGASYEQYF

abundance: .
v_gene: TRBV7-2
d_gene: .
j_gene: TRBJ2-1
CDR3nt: TGTGCCAGCAGCGCGATACTAGGGGTTGAGCAGTTCTTC
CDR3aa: CASSAILGVEQFF

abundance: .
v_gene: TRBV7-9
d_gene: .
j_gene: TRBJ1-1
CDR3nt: TGTGCCAGCAGCGCAAGGGACACTGAAGCTTTCTTT
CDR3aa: CASSARDTEAFF

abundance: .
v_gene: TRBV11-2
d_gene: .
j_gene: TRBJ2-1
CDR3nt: TGTGCCAGCAGCCCACGGAGGACTGCGGGGAGTGAGCAGTTCTTC
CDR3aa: CASSPRRTAGSEQFF

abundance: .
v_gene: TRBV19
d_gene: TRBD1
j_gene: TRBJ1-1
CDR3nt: TGTGCCAGTAGTATCCCCCGCCAGGGGGCTCTCACTGAAGCTTTCTTT
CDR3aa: CASSIPRQGALTEAFF

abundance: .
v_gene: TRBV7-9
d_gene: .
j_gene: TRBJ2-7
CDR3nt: TGTGCCAGCAGCTTACAGGGTCCCGAGGAGCAGTACTTC
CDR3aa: CASSLQGPEEQYF

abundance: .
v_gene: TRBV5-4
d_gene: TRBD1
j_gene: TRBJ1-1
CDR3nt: TGTGCCAGCAGCTTGGCTACGGGACAGATGAACACTGAAGCTTTCTTT
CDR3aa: CASSLATGQMNTEAFF

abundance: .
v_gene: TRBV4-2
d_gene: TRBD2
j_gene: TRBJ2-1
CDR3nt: TGTGCCAGCAGCCAAGTTCCTAGCGGGGGATACAATGAGCAGTTCTTC
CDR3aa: CASSQVPSGGYNEQFF

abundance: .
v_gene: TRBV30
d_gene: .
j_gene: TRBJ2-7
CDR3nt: TGTGCCTGGAGTGGGGGGCGACGGACCTCCTACGAGCAGTACTTC
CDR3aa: CAWSGGRRTSYEQYF

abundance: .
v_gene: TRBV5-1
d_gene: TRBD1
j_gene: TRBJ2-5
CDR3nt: TGCGCCAGCAGCTTGGGACAGGGCCAAGAGACCCAGTACTTC
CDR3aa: CASSLGQGQETQYF

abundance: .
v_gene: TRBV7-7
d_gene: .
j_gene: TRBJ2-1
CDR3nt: TGTGCTAGCAGCTTGGGACCATCCTACAATGAGCAGTTCTTC
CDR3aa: CASSLGPSYNEQFF

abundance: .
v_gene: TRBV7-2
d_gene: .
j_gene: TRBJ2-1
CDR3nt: TGTGCCAGCACACAGGGTAGTGAGCAGTTCTTC
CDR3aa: CASTQGSEQFF

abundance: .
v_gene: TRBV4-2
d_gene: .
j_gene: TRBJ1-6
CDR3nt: TGTGCCAGCAGCCAAGATCCACGGAATAATTCACCCCTCCACTTT
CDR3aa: CASSQDPRNNSPLHF

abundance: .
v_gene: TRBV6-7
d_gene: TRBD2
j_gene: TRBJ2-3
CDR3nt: TGTGCCAGCCGAGATGCCGGGACTAGCGGGGGGGCTAATTTTCATACGCAGTATTTT
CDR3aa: CASRDAGTSGGANFHTQYF

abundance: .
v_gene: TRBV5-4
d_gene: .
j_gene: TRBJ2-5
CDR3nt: TGTGCCAGCAGCTTTGCCGGGTCCGGTGGGGAGACCCAGTACTTC
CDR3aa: CASSFAGSGGETQYF

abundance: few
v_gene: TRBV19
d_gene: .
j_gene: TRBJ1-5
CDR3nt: TGTGCCAGTAGTCTTTTCCGCAATCAGCCCCAGCATTTT
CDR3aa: CASSLFRNQPQHF

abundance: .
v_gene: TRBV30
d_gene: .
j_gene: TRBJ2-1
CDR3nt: TGTGCCACTTTTAAGGGGCCCAATGAGCAGTTCTTC
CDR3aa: CATFKGPNEQFF

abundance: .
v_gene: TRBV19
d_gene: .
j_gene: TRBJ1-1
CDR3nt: TGTGCCAGTAGTACTTTTGGCCACACTGAAGCTTTCTTT
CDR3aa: CASSTFGHTEAFF

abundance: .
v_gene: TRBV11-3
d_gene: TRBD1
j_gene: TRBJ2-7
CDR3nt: TGTGCCAGCAGCCCGGACAGGGCTTCCTACGAGCAGTACTTC
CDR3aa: CASSPDRASYEQYF

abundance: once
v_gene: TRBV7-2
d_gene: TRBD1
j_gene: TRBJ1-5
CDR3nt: TGTGCCAGCAGCTTAGGGGGTGCAGGGGGAATCAATCAGCCCCAGCATTTT
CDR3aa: CASSLGGAGGINQPQHF

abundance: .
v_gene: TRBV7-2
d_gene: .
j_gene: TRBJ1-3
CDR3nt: TGTGCCAGCAGCAGGGACGCCTTTATCTCTGGAAACACCATATATTTT
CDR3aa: CASSRDAFISGNTIYF

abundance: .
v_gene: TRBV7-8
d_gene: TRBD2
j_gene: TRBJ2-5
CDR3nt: TGTGCCAGCAGCTTAGGGATAGCGGGGTGGCAAGAGACCCAGTACTTC
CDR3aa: CASSLGIAGWQETQYF

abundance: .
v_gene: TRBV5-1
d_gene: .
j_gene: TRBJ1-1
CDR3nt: TGCGCCAGCAGCTCCCGGAGGGGCGACACTGAAGCTTTCTTT
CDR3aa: CASSSRRGDTEAFF

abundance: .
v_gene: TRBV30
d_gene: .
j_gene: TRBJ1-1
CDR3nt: TGTGCCTGGAGGCTTTTGAGCAGACACATGAACACTGAAGCTTTCTTT
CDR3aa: CAWRLLSRHMNTEAFF